Each of the 9 T cell receptor beta chains below was sequenced from the same sample in a study of cytomegalovirus exposure and HLA in healthy donors. The study ran its PCR with 60 Vbeta and 13 Jbeta primers. The protocol was immunoSEQ multiplex PCR, while the TCRdb copy is restricted to in-frame clones and leaves out a portion. The repertoire holds some 85,000 clones, with 76% as singletons. Sequences were obtained from PBMCs. The receptors stem from a man aged 35-49 years in good health and CMV-seronegative.

The J gene is TRBJ2-2, the V gene TRBV30; D uncertain. CDR1 is GTSNPN, CDR2 SVGIG, per germline (reference sequence). V dropped 1 base and J dropped 0 bases, with 3 bases sitting between them. This CDR3 is built from 13 residues. The CDR3 loop is CAWSGPNTGELFF. As DNA, the CDR3 is TGTGCCTGGAGTGGGCCGAACACCGGGGAGCTGTTTTTT.

This clone has only one observation. The chain carries TRBV9 and TRBJ2-5; maybe TRBD1 (6 bases). There are 13 residues in the CDR3. Germline lookup yields CDR1 SGDLS and CDR2 YYNGEE. V gave up 3 bases and J gave up 5 bases, with 11 bases separating them. CDR3 amino acids: CASSAGQSETQYF. The CDR3 DNA reads as TGTGCCAGCAGCGCTGGACAGAGTGAGACCCAGTACTTC.

This clone was found once. This chain joins TRBV5-1 and TRBJ1-1; 8 bases are a match to TRBD1. Trimming took 3 bases from V and 1 from J; bases not matched to a gene: 11. The CDR3 extends over 17 amino acids. Per germline, CDR1 SGHRS and CDR2 YFSETQ. The CDR3 region is CASSSGGQGAQNTEAFF. The CDR3 DNA follows: TGCGCCAGCAGCTCGGGCGGGCAGGGGGCGCAGAACACTGAAGCTTTCTTT. Using reference TRBV5-1 and TRBJ1-1 for the parts outside the CDR3, the full variable domain is KAGVTQTPRYLIKTRGQQVTLSCSPISGHRSVSWYQQTPGQGLQFLFEYFSETQRNKGNFPGRFSGRQFSNSRSEMNVSTLELGDSALYLCASSSGGQGAQNTEAFFGQGTRLTVV.

V usage is TRBV7-2 and J usage is TRBJ1-5; weak D call: TRBD1 (6 bases). The CDR3 is 15 residues long. V was pared by 4 bases and J by 5 bases, with 15 bases between. Germline lookup yields CDR1 SGHTA and CDR2 FQGNSA. CDR3 sequence (DNA): TGTGCCAGCAGCTCTAGGGGGGGTCGGGATCAGCCCCAGCATTTT. Translated: CASSSRGGRDQPQHF.

The chain links TRBV9 to TRBJ2-2; 10 bases are a match to TRBD2. J was trimmed by 0 bases and V by 2 bases; bases with no gene match: 7. This CDR3 has 18 amino acids. Per the germline V gene, CDR1 is SGDLS and CDR2 is YYNGEE. CDR3 protein: CASSVQLAGRPNTGELFF. CDR3 nucleotides: TGTGCCAGCAGCGTCCAACTAGCGGGGCGACCGAACACCGGGGAGCTGTTTTTT.

The CDR3 region has the DNA TGTGCCAGCAGTTTAGGTCTAGCGGGGGTGTCCAGAACCCAGTACTTC. This gives the protein CASSLGLAGVSRTQYF. The chain uses TRBV27 and TRBJ2-5, with 10 bases matching TRBD2. Trimming removed 2 bases from V and 8 bases from J; junction bases left unmatched: 11. This CDR3 comprises 16 residues. Germline V gene lookup returns CDR1 MNHEY and CDR2 SMNVEV (reference sequence).

The rearrangement links TRBV21-1 to TRBJ1-5; TRBD1 is the table's D call and was not checked against the DNA. TRBV21-1 is listed as a pseudogene. The CDR3 contains 15 residues. The CDR3 DNA is TGTGCCAGCAGGAGACCCTCAGGGGCGCGTGAGCCCCAGCATTTT. It is translated as CASRRPSGAREPQHF.

The J gene is TRBJ1-5, the V gene TRBV19; 8 bases line up with TRBD1. J gave up 4 bases and V 6 bases, and 8 bases lay outside the gene matches. Germline V CDR1 and CDR2: LNHDA, SQIVND (reference sequence). The length of the CDR3 is 15 residues. The CDR3 is CASRSEDRVNQPQHF. The CDR3 DNA sequence: TGTGCCAGTAGATCCGAGGACAGGGTGAATCAGCCCCAGCATTTT.

The V and J genes are TRBV10-3 and TRBJ1-3, with D unresolved. CDR1 is ENHRY, CDR2 SYGVKD, per germline. V was clipped by 2 bases and J by 4 bases, with 9 bases between them. This CDR3 has 14 residues. As DNA, the CDR3 is TGTGCCATCAGTGAGAGTTACACAGGAAACACCATATATTTT. This gives the protein CAISESYTGNTIYF.